A single sample gave rise to the 32 T cell receptor beta chains below, sequenced in a study of blood T cell repertoires in COVID-19. Assay: immunoSEQ multiplex PCR; the TCRdb copy retains only in-frame clones and omits some. In the table there are about 150,000 clones, around nine tenths of which are singletons. Material: peripheral blood. The source of these receptors is a woman aged 45-65 years with active or convalescent COVID-19.

The genes are TRBV7-2 and TRBJ2-3; 11 nucleotides align to TRBD2. This CDR3 contains 16 residues. Germline loops: CDR1 SGHTA, CDR2 FQGNSA. J gave up 0 bases and V 5 bases, and 4 bases lay outside the gene matches. DNA for the CDR3: TGTGCCAGCAGCCCTTGGACTAGCGGGAGCACAGATACGCAGTATTTT. This sequence encodes CASSPWTSGSTDTQYF.

The chain employs TRBV19 and TRBJ2-1, with 12 bases that match TRBD2. With V trimmed by 2 bases and J by 7 bases, 6 bases remained unmatched. Germline V gives CDR1 LNHDA, CDR2 SQIVND (reference sequence). This CDR3 is built from 16 residues. CDR3 bases: TGTGCCAGTAGTATATCTAGCGGGGGGGTTTATAATGAGCAGTTCTTC. Translation gives CASSISSGGVYNEQFF.

This sequence joins TRBV30 and TRBJ1-2, with D tentatively TRBD1 (6 bases). Germline CDR1 GTSNPN, CDR2 SVGIG (reference sequence). The germline V and J ends were trimmed by 2 bases and 4 bases, with 8 bases remaining between them. CDR3 size: 12 residues. CDR3 sequence: CAWSQQGYGYTF. The CDR3 DNA reads as TGTGCCTGGAGTCAACAGGGCTATGGCTACACCTTC.

The J gene is TRBJ2-6, the V gene TRBV2; 8 positions agree with TRBD1. The trim removed 5 bases at V and 0 bases at J, leaving 6 bases unmatched. Germline V lookup: CDR1 SNHLY, CDR2 FYNNEI. This CDR3 contains 17 residues. CDR3 sequence: CASSPGQARSGANVLTF. CDR3 DNA sequence: TGTGCCAGCAGTCCGGGACAGGCCCGCTCTGGGGCCAACGTCCTGACTTTC.

This sequence joins TRBV27 and TRBJ2-3; 7 bases agree with TRBD2. CDR3 size: 16 residues. CDR1 and CDR2 from the germline V gene are MNHEY and SMNVEV (reference sequence). Losses at the gene ends were 4 bases for V and 3 bases for J; bases not matched to a gene: 10. The chain's CDR3 is CASSSLAMGGTDTQYF. The CDR3, as DNA: TGTGCCAGCAGTTCACTAGCGATGGGGGGGACAGATACGCAGTATTTT.

The chain links TRBV25-1 to TRBJ1-6; D is perhaps TRBD1 (5 bases). The germline gives CDR1 MGHDK, CDR2 SYGVNS. The V gene lost 2 bases and the J gene lost 0 bases, with 14 bases spanning the gap. The CDR3 has 18 amino acids. Here the CDR3 reads CASSEVDGGSSYNSPLHF. CDR3 nucleotide sequence: TGTGCCAGCAGTGAAGTTGACGGGGGTAGCTCCTATAATTCACCCCTCCACTTT.

J is TRBJ2-7 and V is TRBV7-6; D perhaps matches TRBD1 (6 bases). Germline V gene data show CDR1 as SGHVS and CDR2 as FNYEAQ. This CDR3 is 15 amino acids long. Trimming removed 1 base at V and 1 base at J, with 11 bases between. CDR3 sequence (DNA): TGTGCCAGCAGCTTAGGAACAGGGCCATCCTACGAGCAGTACTTC. It is translated as CASSLGTGPSYEQYF. The whole variable domain, remainder taken from reference TRBV7-6 and TRBJ2-7, is GAGVSQSPRYKVTKRGQDVALRCDPISGHVSLYWYRQALGQGPEFLTYFNYEAQQDKSGLPNDRFSAERPEGSISTLTIQRTEQRDSAMYRCASSLGTGPSYEQYFGPGTRLTVT.

The genes are TRBV15 and TRBJ1-2, with 8 bases fitting TRBD1. Germline V gene data show CDR1 as LNHNV and CDR2 as YYDKDF (reference sequence). V lost 2 bases and J lost 4; bases outside the gene matches: 9. CDR3 length equals 16 residues. Here the CDR3 reads CATSRTAGTGGYGYTF. The CDR3 nucleotides are TGTGCCACCAGCAGAACCGCCGGGACAGGAGGCTATGGCTACACCTTC. Variable domain in full (rest from reference TRBV15 and TRBJ1-2): DAMVIQNPRYQVTQFGKPVTLSCSQTLNHNVMYWYQQKSSQAPKLLFHYYDKDFNNEADTPDNFQSRRPNTSFCFLDIRSPGLGDTAMYLCATSRTAGTGGYGYTFGSGTRLTVV.

This chain links TRBV30 with TRBJ1-5; D uncertain. Trimming took off 2 bases at V and 0 bases at J, with 8 bases between the two ends. The CDR3 totals 14 residues. The germline V gene has CDR1 GTSNPN and CDR2 SVGIG (reference sequence). The CDR3, as DNA: TGTGCCTGGAGTCTCAGGCATAGCAATCAGCCCCAGCATTTT. It specifies CAWSLRHSNQPQHF.

The chain carries TRBV4-3 and TRBJ1-1, with D tentatively TRBD1 (5 bases). The CDR3 extends over 16 amino acids. From germline, CDR1 is LGHNA and CDR2 YSLEER. V lost 4 bases and J lost 0, with 15 bases in between. This CDR3 is CASSPQGGSMNTEAFF. The CDR3 DNA follows: TGCGCCAGCAGCCCCCAGGGAGGTAGCATGAACACTGAAGCTTTCTTT.

The chain is built from TRBV9 and TRBJ1-1, with D perhaps matching TRBD1 (5 bases). The CDR3 covers 14 residues. Germline V lookup: CDR1 SGDLS, CDR2 YYNGEE. Trimming pared 3 bases from V and 6 bases from J, leaving 15 bases between. As DNA, the CDR3 is TGTGCCAGCAGCGGAAGGGAGTGGGGGGCTGAAGCTTTCTTT. This sequence encodes CASSGREWGAEAFF.

This clone showed up just a few times. This chain uses TRBV6-5 with TRBJ2-1; D unclear. The CDR3 is 12 amino acids. CDR1 is MNHEY, CDR2 SVGAGI, per germline. Trimming removed 6 bases from V and 10 bases from J, with 13 bases in between. Here the CDR3 reads CASSSADGEQFF. The CDR3 DNA is TGTGCCAGCAGCTCCGCGGATGGGGAGCAGTTCTTC.

The chain uses TRBV7-2 and TRBJ1-2; no reliable D call. V lost 3 bases and J 0 bases, leaving 8 bases between the germline ends. Germline V CDR1 and CDR2: SGHTA, FQGNSA. This CDR3 is built from 14 residues. Here the CDR3 reads CASSFQRPNYGYTF. The CDR3 nucleotides are TGTGCCAGCAGCTTCCAGCGTCCTAACTATGGCTACACCTTC.

In this sample, this clone turned up a few times. The gene calls are TRBV4-2 and TRBJ2-1, with 11 bases that match TRBD2. The junction had 3 bases not matched to a gene; V was cut back by 3 bases and J by 2 bases. In germline, CDR1 is LGHNA, CDR2 YNFKEQ. The CDR3 runs 16 residues. CDR3 sequence (DNA): TGTGCCAGCAGCCACGCACTAGCGGGAGCCTACAATGAGCAGTTCTTC. Residues: CASSHALAGAYNEQFF.

This chain connects TRBV6-5 to TRBJ1-2; a possible D gene is TRBD1 (6 bases). V was pared by 10 bases and J by 3 bases, with 21 bases between. The CDR3 loop spans 15 amino acids. Germline V CDR1 and CDR2: MNHEY, SVGAGI. The CDR3 DNA is TGTGCCACCGCCCTTCGACAGGCCGAATACTATGGCTACACCTTC. This translates into CATALRQAEYYGYTF.

The rearrangement uses TRBV6-2 or TRBV6-3 and TRBJ2-1, with 9 bases aligning to TRBD2. The germline gives CDR1 MNHEY, CDR2 SVGEGT. The CDR3 loop spans 15 amino acids. V gave up 2 bases and J gave up 4 bases; unmatched junction bases: 3. This CDR3 is CASSYAGGRYNEQFF. In DNA, the CDR3 is TGTGCCAGCAGTTACGCGGGGGGGAGGTACAATGAGCAGTTCTTC.

This chain uses TRBV28 with TRBJ2-1; maybe TRBD1 (5 bases). The V end was cut by 8 bases, the J end by 7 bases, with 18 bases between. The CDR3 sequence is 14 residues long. CDR1 and CDR2 (germline): MDHEN, SYDVKM. CDR3 residues: CASEGAHHLNEQFF. Written as DNA, the CDR3 is TGTGCCAGCGAAGGGGCTCATCACTTGAATGAGCAGTTCTTC.

The rearrangement joins TRBV20-1 to TRBJ2-3, with 9 nucleotides matching TRBD2. Unmatched junction bases numbered 10, after V lost 3 bases and J lost 0 bases. The CDR3 length is 17 residues. From germline, CDR1 is DFQATT and CDR2 SNEGSKA (reference sequence). Here the CDR3 reads CSASLSGGFTSTDTQYF. The CDR3 DNA reads as TGCAGTGCTAGTCTCAGCGGGGGGTTCACTAGCACAGATACGCAGTATTTT.

This chain joins TRBV3-1 (or the pseudogene TRBV3-2) and TRBJ1-6; D is unresolved. The CDR3 covers 13 residues. Germline V gene data show CDR1 as LGHDT and CDR2 as YNNKEL (reference sequence). V dropped 1 base and J dropped 9 bases, with 7 bases sitting between them. The CDR3 nucleotides are TGTGCCAGCAGCCAAGTTTCGGGTTCACCCCTCCACTTT. Its protein product is CASSQVSGSPLHF.

The rearrangement joins TRBV30 to TRBJ2-7; D is possibly TRBD2 (5 bases). Germline CDR1 and CDR2: GTSNPN and SVGIG (reference sequence). The CDR3 sequence is 12 residues long. The V gene lost 5 bases and the J gene lost 2 bases, with 10 bases spanning the gap. For the CDR3, the DNA is TGTGCCTGGGAAACCGGGACCTACGAGCAGTACTTC. This gives the protein CAWETGTYEQYF.

The chain couples TRBV19 to TRBJ1-6, with D possibly TRBD1 on 6 matching bases. The germline CDR1 and CDR2 sequences are LNHDA and SQIVND (reference sequence). The V end was cut by 4 bases, the J end by 7 bases, with 17 bases between. This CDR3 region has 16 residues. Here the CDR3 reads CASSTSTGSRNSPLHF. CDR3 in DNA: TGTGCCAGTAGTACGTCAACAGGGAGTCGCAATTCACCCCTCCACTTT. The full variable domain, with the rest looked up from reference TRBV19 and TRBJ1-6, is DGGITQSPKYLFRKEGQNVTLSCEQNLNHDAMYWYRQDPGQGLRLIYYSQIVNDFQKGDIAEGYSVSREKKESFPLTVTSAQKNPTAFYLCASSTSTGSRNSPLHFGNGTRLTVT.

The rearrangement links TRBV5-1 to TRBJ2-7; 10 bases align to TRBD1. This CDR3 contains 14 residues. The trim removed 4 bases at V and 5 bases at J, leaving 6 bases unmatched. Germline V lookup: CDR1 SGHRS, CDR2 YFSETQ. The CDR3 protein is CASSLSGTGDEQYF. CDR3 DNA: TGCGCCAGCAGCCTATCCGGGACAGGGGACGAGCAGTACTTC.

V and J are TRBV6-2 or TRBV6-3 and TRBJ1-1; D call uncertain. Trimming took off 2 bases at V and 3 bases at J, with 13 bases between the two ends. Germline V gene lookup returns CDR1 MNHEY and CDR2 SVGEGT. This CDR3 is built from 15 residues. The CDR3 sequence: CASSYSGVRYTEAFF. DNA for the CDR3: TGTGCCAGCAGTTACAGCGGGGTACGGTACACTGAAGCTTTCTTT.

V and J are TRBV6-5 and TRBJ1-5; TRBD1 matches at 7 bases. Per germline, CDR1 MNHEY and CDR2 SVGAGI. The CDR3 runs 15 residues. Unmatched junction bases numbered 13, after V lost 7 bases and J lost 7 bases. CDR3 nucleotides: TGTGCCAGCACCCTCCGGGACAGTCTAAAGCAGCCCCAGCATTTT. Its translation: CASTLRDSLKQPQHF.

The rearrangement uses TRBV20-1 and TRBJ2-2, with D perhaps matching TRBD2 (6 bases). Germline V gene sequence: CDR1 DFQATT, CDR2 SNEGSKA (reference sequence). This CDR3 is 14 amino acids long. The ends were cut back, 3 bases at V and 5 bases at J, with 13 bases in the middle. The CDR3, as DNA: TGCAGTGCTAGTGGGACTGCCGGGACCGGGGAGCTGTTTTTT. Translated, it gives CSASGTAGTGELFF.

The chain recombines TRBV5-1 with TRBJ2-1; 7 bases match TRBD2. The ends lost 2 bases at V and 4 bases at J; junction bases unmatched: 9. This CDR3 comprises 16 residues. Germline V gives CDR1 SGHRS, CDR2 YFSETQ. The CDR3 protein is CASSLTTSRRYNEQFF. CDR3 coding DNA: TGCGCCAGCAGCTTAACGACTAGCAGAAGGTACAATGAGCAGTTCTTC.

The chain combines TRBV7-2 with TRBJ2-7, with 9 bases matching TRBD2. The J segment lost 3 bases and the V segment lost 1 base, leaving 4 bases of the junction unmatched. This CDR3 is built from 15 residues. CDR1 and CDR2 from the germline V gene are SGHTA and FQGNSA. CDR3 in DNA: TGTGCCAGCAGCTTAGGGCCAGCGGGGGGCTACGAGCAGTACTTC. Translated: CASSLGPAGGYEQYF.

The chain employs TRBV10-3 and TRBJ1-2, with D possibly TRBD1 on 5 matching bases. CDR1 and CDR2 (germline): ENHRY, SYGVKD. The CDR3 spans 14 residues. V lost 7 bases and J 7 bases, leaving 19 bases between the germline ends. CDR3 in amino acids: CAITNTRESGGYTF. The CDR3 nucleotides are TGTGCCATCACCAACACCAGGGAATCTGGTGGCTACACCTTC.

The chain employs TRBV14 and TRBJ2-7; 10 nucleotides line up with TRBD1. Germline V CDR1 and CDR2: SGHDN, FVKESK. Trimming removed 3 bases from V and 3 bases from J; junction bases left unmatched: 5. This CDR3 has 15 amino acids. The CDR3: CASSQRQGAVYEQYF. The CDR3 DNA reads TGTGCCAGCAGCCAGAGACAGGGGGCGGTCTACGAGCAGTACTTC.

The chain couples TRBV15 to TRBJ2-5, with a weak D call TRBD1 (5 bases). In germline, CDR1 is LNHNV, CDR2 YYDKDF (reference sequence). CDR3 length equals 12 residues. V shed 5 bases and J shed 3 bases, with 7 bases lying between them. CDR3 sequence (DNA): TGTGCCACCAGCCGACAGAAAGAGACCCAGTACTTC. This gives the protein CATSRQKETQYF.

The V gene is TRBV7-2, the J gene TRBJ2-3, with D possibly matching TRBD2 (6 bases). In germline, CDR1 is SGHTA, CDR2 FQGNSA. This CDR3 spans 16 amino acids. V lost 2 bases and J lost 8, with 20 bases in between. The CDR3 sequence: CASSLRHRPDGGTQYF. The CDR3 DNA follows: TGTGCCAGCAGCTTACGTCACAGGCCAGACGGGGGTACGCAGTATTTT.

The rearrangement links TRBV30 to TRBJ1-1; 7 nucleotides match TRBD1. Losses at the gene ends were 3 bases for V and 13 bases for J; bases not matched to a gene: 17. Looked up from germline, CDR1 is GTSNPN and CDR2 is SVGIG (reference sequence). CDR3 size: 14 residues. The DNA of the CDR3 is TGTGCCTGGAGCGGGAGTCTCGACAGGGCCCTTTATTTCTTT. Translated, it gives CAWSGSLDRALYFF.